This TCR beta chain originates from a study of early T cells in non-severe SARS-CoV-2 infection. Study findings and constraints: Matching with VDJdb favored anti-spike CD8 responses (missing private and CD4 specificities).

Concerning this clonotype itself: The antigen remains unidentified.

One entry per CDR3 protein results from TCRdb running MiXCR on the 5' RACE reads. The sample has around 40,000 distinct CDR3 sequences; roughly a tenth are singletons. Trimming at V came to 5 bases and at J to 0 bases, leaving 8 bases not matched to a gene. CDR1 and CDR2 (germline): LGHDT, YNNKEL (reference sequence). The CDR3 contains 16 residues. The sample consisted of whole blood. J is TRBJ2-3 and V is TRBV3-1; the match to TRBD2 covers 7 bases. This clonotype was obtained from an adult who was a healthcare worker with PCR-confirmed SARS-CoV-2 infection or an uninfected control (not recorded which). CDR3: CASSSRRGKSTDTQYF. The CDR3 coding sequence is TGTGCCAGCAGCTCACGGCGGGGGAAAAGCACAGATACGCAGTATTTT.